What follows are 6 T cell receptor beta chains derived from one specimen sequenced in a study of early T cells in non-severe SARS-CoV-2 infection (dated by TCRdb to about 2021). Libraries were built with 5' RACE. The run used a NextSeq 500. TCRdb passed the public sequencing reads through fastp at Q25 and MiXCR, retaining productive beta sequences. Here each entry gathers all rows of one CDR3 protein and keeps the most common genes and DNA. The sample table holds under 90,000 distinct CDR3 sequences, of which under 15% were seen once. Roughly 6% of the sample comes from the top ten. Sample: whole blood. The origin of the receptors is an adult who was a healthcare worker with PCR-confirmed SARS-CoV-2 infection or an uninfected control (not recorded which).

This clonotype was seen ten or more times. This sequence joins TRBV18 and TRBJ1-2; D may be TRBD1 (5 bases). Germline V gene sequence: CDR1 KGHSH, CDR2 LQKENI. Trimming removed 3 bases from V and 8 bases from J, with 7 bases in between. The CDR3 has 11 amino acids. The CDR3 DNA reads TGTGCCAGCTCACCCAGGGAAGGCTACACCTTC. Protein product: CASSPREGYTF.

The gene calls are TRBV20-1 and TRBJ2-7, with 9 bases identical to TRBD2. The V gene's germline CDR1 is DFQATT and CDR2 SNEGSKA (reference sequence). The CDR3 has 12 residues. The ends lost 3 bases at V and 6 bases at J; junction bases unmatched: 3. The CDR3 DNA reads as TGCAGTGCTAGGCGACTAGCGGTCGAGCAGTACTTC. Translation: CSARRLAVEQYF.

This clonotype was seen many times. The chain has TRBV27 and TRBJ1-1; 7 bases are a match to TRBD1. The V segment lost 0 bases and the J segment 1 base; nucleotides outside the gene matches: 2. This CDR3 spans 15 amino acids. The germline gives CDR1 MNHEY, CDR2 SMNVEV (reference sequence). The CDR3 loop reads CASSLSRGANTEAFF. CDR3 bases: TGTGCCAGCAGTTTATCCAGGGGGGCGAACACTGAAGCTTTCTTT.

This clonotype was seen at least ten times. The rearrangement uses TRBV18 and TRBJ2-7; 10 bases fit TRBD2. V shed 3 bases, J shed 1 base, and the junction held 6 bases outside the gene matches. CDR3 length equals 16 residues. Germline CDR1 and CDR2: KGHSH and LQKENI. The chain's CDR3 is CASSPVTSGVSYEQYF. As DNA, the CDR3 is TGTGCCAGCTCACCCGTCACTAGCGGGGTTTCCTACGAGCAGTACTTC.

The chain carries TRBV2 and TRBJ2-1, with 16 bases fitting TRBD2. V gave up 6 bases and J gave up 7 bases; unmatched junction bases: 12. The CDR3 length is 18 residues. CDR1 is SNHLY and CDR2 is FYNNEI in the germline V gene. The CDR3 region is CASRGLAGGPISWNEQFF. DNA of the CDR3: TGTGCCAGCAGGGGACTAGCGGGGGGGCCGATTAGCTGGAATGAGCAGTTCTTC.

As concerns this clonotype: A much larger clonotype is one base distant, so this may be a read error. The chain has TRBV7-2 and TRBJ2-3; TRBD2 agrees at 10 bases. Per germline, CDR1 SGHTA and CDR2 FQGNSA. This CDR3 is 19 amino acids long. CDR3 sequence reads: CASSLNPLSTSGVTDTLYF. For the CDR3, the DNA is TGTGCCAGCAGCTTAAACCCTCTATCAACTAGCGGGGTCACAGATACGCTGTATTTT.